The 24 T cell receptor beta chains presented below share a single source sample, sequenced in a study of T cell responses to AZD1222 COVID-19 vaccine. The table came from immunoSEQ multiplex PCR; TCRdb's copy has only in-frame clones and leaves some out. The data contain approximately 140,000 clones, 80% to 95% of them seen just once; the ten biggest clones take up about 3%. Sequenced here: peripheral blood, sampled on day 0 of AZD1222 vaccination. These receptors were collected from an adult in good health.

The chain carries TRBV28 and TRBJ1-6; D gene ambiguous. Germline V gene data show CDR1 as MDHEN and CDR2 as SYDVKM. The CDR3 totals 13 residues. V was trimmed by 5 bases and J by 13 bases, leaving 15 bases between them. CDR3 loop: CASSGSDSTPLHF. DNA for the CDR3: TGTGCCAGCAGTGGGTCCGACTCGACGCCCCTCCACTTT.

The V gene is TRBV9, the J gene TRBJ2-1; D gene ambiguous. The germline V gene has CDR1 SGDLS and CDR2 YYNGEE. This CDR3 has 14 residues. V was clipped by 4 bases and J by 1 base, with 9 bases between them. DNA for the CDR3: TGTGCCAGCAGCCCCCATCTATCCTACAATGAGCAGTTCTTC. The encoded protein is CASSPHLSYNEQFF.

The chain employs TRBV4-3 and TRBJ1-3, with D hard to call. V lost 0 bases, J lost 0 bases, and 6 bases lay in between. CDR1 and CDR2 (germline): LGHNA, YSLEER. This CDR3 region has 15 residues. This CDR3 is CASSQDWASGNTIYF. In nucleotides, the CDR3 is TGCGCCAGCAGCCAAGACTGGGCCTCTGGAAACACCATATATTTT.

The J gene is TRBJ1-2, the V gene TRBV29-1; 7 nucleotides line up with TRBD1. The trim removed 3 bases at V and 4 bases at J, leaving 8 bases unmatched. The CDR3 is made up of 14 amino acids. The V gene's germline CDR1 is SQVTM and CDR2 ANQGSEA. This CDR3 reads CSVETGQRVYGYTF. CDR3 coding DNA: TGCAGCGTTGAGACAGGGCAAAGAGTCTATGGCTACACCTTC.

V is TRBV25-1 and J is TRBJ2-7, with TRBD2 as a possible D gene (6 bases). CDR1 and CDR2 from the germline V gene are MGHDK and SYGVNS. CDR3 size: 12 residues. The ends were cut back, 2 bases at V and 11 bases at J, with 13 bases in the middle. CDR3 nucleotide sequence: TGTGCCAGCAGTGAAGGGAGGTTTTTCAAGTACTTC. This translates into CASSEGRFFKYF.

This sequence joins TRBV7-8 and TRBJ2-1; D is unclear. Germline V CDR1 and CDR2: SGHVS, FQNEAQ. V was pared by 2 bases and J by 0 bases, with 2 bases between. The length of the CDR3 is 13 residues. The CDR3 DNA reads TGTGCCAGCAGCTTATCCTCCTACAATGAGCAGTTCTTC. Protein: CASSLSSYNEQFF.

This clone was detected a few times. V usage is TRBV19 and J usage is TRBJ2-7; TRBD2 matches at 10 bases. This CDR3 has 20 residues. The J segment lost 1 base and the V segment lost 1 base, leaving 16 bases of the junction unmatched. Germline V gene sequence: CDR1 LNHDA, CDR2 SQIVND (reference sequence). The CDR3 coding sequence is TGTGCCAGTAGTATAGCCCTCAGGATAGCGGGAGGCCCAACTTCCTACGAGCAGTACTTC. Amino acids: CASSIALRIAGGPTSYEQYF.

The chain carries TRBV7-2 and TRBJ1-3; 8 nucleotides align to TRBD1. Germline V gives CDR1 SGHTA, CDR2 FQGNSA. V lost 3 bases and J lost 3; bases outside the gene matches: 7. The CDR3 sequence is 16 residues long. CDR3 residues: CASSLVPGGSGNTIYF. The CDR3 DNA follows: TGTGCCAGCAGCTTGGTCCCAGGGGGCAGTGGAAACACCATATATTTT.

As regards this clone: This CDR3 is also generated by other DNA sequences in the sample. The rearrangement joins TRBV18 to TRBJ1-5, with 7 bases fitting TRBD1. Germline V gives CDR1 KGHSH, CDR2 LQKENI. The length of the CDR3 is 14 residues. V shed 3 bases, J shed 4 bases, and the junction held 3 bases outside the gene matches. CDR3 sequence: CASSPNRGNQPQHF. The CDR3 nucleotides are TGTGCCAGCTCACCCAACAGGGGAAATCAGCCCCAGCATTTT. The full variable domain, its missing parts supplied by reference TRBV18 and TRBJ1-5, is NAGVMQNPRHLVRRRGQEARLRCSPMKGHSHVYWYRQLPEEGLKFMVYLQKENIIDESGMPKERFSAEFPKEGPSILRIQQVVRGDSAAYFCASSPNRGNQPQHFGDGTRLSIL.

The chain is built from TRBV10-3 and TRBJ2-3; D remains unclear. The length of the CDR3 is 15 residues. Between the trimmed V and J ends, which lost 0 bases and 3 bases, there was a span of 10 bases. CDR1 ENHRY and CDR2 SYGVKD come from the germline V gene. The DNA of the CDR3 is TGTGCCATCAGTGAGTCGATTCTGGATACAGATACGCAGTATTTT. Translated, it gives CAISESILDTDTQYF.

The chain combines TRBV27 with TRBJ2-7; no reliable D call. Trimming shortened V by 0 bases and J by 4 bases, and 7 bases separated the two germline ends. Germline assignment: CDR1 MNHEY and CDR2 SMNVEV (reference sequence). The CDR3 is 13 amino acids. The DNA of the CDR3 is TGTGCCAGCAGTTTATCGATAGCATACGAGCAGTACTTC. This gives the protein CASSLSIAYEQYF.

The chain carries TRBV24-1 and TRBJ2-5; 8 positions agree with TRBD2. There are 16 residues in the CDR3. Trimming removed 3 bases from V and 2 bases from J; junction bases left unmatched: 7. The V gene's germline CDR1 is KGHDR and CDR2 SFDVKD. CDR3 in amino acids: CATSDPSRGGQETQYF. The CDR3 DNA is TGTGCCACCAGTGATCCCTCCCGGGGGGGGCAAGAGACCCAGTACTTC.

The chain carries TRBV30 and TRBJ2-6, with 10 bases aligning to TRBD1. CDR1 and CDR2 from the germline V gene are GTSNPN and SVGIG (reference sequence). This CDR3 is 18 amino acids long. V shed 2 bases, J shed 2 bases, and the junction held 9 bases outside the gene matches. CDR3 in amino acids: CAWSRPGQGSTGANVLTF. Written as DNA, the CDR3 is TGTGCCTGGAGTCGACCGGGACAGGGGAGTACTGGGGCCAACGTCCTGACTTTC.

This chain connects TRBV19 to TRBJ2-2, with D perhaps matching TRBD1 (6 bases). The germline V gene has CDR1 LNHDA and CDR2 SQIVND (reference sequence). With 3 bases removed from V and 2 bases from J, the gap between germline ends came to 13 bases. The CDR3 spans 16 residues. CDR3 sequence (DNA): TGTGCCAGTAGTATCCCGGGTGGGGGCAACACCGGGGAGCTGTTTTTT. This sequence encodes CASSIPGGGNTGELFF. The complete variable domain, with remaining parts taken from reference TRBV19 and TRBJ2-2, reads DGGITQSPKYLFRKEGQNVTLSCEQNLNHDAMYWYRQDPGQGLRLIYYSQIVNDFQKGDIAEGYSVSREKKESFPLTVTSAQKNPTAFYLCASSIPGGGNTGELFFGEGSRLTVL.

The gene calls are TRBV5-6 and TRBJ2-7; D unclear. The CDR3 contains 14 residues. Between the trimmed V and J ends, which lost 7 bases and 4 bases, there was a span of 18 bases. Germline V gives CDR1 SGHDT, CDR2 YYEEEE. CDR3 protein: CASDRASLGYEQYF. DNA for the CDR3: TGTGCCAGCGACCGAGCATCGCTGGGTTACGAGCAGTACTTC.

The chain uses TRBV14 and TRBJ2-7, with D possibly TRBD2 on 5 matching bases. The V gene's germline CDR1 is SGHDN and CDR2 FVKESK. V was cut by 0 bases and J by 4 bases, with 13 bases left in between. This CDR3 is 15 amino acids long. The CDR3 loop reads CASSQDSGFPYEQYF. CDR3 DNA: TGTGCCAGCAGCCAAGATTCGGGGTTCCCTTACGAGCAGTACTTC.

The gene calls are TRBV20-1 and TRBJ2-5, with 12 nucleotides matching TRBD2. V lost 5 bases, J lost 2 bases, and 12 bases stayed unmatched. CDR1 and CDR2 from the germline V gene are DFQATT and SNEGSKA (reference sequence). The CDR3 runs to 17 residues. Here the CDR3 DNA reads TGCAGTGCTGGTGGACTAGCGGGAAGGCTGTCACAAGAGACCCAGTACTTC. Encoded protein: CSAGGLAGRLSQETQYF.

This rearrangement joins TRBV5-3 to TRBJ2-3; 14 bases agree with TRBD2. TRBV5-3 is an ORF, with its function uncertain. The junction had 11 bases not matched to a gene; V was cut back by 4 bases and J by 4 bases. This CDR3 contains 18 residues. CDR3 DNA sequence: TGTGCCAGAAGCCGGGGGACTAGCGGGAGTAGGAACCCAGATACGCAGTATTTT. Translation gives CARSRGTSGSRNPDTQYF.

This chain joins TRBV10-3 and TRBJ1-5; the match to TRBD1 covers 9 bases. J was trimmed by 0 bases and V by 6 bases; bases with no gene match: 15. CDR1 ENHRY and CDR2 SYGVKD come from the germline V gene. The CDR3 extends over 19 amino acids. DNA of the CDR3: TGTGCCATCAGCAATATCGCCGGGACAGGGTTTTATAGCAATCAGCCCCAGCATTTT. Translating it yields CAISNIAGTGFYSNQPQHF.

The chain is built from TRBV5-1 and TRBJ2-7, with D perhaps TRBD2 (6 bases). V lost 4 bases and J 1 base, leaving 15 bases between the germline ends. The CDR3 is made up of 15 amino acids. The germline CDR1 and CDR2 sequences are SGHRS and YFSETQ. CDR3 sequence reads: CASSPGLSMSYEQYF. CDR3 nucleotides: TGCGCCAGCAGCCCGGGACTTTCCATGTCCTACGAGCAGTACTTC.

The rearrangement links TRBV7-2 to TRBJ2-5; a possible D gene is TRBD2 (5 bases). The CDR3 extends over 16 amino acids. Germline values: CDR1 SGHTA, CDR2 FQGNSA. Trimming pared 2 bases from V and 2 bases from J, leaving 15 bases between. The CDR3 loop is CASSLSPGRGQETQYF. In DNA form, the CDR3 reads TGTGCCAGCAGCTTATCTCCCGGCCGGGGACAAGAGACCCAGTACTTC.

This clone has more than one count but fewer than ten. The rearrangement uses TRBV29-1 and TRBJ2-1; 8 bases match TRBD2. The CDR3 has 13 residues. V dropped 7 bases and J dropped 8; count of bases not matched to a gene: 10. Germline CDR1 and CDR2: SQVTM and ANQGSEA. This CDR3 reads CSGQLAVGDEQFF. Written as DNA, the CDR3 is TGCAGCGGACAACTAGCGGTTGGGGATGAGCAGTTCTTC.

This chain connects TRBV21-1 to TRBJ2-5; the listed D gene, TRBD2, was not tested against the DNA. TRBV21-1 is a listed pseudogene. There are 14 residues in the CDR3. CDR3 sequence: CASRPGLAGRTQYF. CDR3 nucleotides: TGTGCCAGCCGGCCGGGACTAGCGGGTCGGACCCAGTACTTC.

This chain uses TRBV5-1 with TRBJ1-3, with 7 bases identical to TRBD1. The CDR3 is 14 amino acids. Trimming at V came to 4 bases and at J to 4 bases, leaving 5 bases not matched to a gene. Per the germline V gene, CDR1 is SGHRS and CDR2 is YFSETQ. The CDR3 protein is CASSQRTGGNTIYF. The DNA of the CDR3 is TGCGCCAGCAGCCAGCGGACAGGAGGAAACACCATATATTTT.